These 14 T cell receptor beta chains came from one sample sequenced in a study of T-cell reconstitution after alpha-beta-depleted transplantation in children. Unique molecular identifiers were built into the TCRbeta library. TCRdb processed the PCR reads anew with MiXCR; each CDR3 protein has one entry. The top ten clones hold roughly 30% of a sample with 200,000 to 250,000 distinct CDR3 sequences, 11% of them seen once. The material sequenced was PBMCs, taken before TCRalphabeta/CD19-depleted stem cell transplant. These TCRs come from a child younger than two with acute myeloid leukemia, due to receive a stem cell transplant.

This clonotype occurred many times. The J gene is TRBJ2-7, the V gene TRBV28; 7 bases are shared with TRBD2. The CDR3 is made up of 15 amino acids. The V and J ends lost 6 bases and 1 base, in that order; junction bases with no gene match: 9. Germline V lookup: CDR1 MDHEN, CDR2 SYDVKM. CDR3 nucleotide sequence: TGTGCCAGCAGCTCAACTAGCGCCTATTCCTACGAGCAGTACTTC. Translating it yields CASSSTSAYSYEQYF.

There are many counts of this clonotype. The CDR3 bases are TGCAGTGCTAGAGATCCCCGGGACTTTTACAATGAGCAGTTCTTC. It specifies CSARDPRDFYNEQFF. V and J are TRBV20-1 and TRBJ2-1; D might be TRBD2 (6 bases). CDR1 DFQATT and CDR2 SNEGSKA come from the germline V gene (reference sequence). V gave up 0 bases and J gave up 4 bases, with 13 bases separating them. The CDR3 has 15 amino acids.

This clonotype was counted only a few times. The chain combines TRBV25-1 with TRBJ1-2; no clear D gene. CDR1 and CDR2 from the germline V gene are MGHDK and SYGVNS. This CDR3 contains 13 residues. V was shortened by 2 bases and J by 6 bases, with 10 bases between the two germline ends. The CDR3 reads CASSEGKGDGYTF. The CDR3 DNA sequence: TGTGCCAGCAGTGAAGGGAAGGGAGATGGCTACACCTTC.

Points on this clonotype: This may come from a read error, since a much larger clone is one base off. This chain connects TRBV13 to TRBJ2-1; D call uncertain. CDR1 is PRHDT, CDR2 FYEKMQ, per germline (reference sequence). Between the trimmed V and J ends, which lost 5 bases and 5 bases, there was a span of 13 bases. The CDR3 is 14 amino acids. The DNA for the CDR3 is TGTGCCAGCAGCCCCGCCAGAGTCCACAATGAGCAGTTCTTC. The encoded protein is CASSPARVHNEQFF.

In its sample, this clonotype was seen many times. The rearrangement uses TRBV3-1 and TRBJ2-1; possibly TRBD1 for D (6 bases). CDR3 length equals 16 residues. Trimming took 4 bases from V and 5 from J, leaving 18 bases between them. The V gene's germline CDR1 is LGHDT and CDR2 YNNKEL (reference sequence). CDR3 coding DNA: TGTGCCAGCAGCCCCCGGGTGGGGGCCCTCAACAATGAGCAGTTCTTC. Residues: CASSPRVGALNNEQFF.

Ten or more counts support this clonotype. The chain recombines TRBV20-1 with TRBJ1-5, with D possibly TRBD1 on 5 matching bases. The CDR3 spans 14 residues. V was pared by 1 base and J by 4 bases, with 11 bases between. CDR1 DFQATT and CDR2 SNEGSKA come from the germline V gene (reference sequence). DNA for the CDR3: TGCAGTGCTAGAGTGGGGGATCGAAATCAGCCCCAGCATTTT. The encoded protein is CSARVGDRNQPQHF.

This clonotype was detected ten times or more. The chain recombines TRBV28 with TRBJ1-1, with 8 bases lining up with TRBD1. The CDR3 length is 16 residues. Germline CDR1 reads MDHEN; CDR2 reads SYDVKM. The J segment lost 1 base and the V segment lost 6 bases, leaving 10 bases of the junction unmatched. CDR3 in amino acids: CASSPTGQGTNTEAFF. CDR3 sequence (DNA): TGTGCCAGCAGCCCCACTGGACAGGGAACGAACACTGAAGCTTTCTTT.

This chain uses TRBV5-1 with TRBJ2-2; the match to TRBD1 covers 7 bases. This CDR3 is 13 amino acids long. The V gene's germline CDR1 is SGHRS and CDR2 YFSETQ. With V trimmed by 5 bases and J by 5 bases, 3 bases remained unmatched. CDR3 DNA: TGCGCCAGCAGGACAGGGACGACCGGGGAGCTGTTTTTT. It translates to CASRTGTTGELFF.

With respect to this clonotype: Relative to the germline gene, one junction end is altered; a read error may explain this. This CDR3 is CVSSLALGQGGNQPQHF. The DNA for the CDR3 is TGTGTCAGCAGCTTAGCACTAGGACAGGGGGGCAATCAGCCCCAGCATTTT. The genes are TRBV7-2 and TRBJ1-5; 10 bases are shared with TRBD1. The CDR3 contains 17 residues. The germline CDR1 and CDR2 sequences are SGHTA and FQGNSA.

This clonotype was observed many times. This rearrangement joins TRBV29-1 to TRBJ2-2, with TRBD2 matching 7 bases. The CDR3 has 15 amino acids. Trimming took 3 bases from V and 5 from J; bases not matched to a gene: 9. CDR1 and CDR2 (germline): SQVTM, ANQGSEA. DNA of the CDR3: TGCAGCGTTGAGTGGGGCCCCGGGAGGACCGGGGAGCTGTTTTTT. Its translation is CSVEWGPGRTGELFF.

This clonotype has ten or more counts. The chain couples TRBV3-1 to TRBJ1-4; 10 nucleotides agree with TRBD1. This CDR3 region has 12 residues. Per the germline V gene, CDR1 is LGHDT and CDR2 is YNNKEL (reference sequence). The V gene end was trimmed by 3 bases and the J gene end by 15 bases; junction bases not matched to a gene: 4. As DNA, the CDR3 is TGTGCCAGCAGCCAGACAGGGGGCGCGGTGTTTTTT. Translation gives CASSQTGGAVFF. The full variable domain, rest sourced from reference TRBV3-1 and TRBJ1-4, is DTAVSQTPKYLVTQMGNDKSIKCEQNLGHDTMYWYKQDSKKFLKIMFSYNNKELIINETVPNRFSPKSPDKAHLNLHINSLELGDSAVYFCASSQTGGAVFFGSGTQLSVL.

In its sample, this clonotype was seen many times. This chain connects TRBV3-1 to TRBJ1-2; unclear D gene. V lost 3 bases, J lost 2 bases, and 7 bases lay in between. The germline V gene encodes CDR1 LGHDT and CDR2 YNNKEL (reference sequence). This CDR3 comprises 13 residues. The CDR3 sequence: CASSQGVNYGYTF. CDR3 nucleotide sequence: TGTGCCAGCAGCCAGGGAGTAAACTATGGCTACACCTTC.

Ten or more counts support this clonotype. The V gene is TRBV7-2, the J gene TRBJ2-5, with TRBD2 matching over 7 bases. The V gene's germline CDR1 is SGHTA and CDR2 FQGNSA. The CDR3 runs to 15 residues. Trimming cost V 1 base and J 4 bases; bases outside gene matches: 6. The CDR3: CASSLGGGRGETQYF. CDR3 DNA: TGTGCCAGCAGCTTAGGAGGTGGGAGGGGAGAGACCCAGTACTTC.

Here the CDR3 DNA reads TGTGCCAGCTCACTTGGCCTGGGGGGTCCCTACGAGCAGTACTTC. Residues: CASSLGLGGPYEQYF. This chain uses TRBV18 with TRBJ2-7, with a possible D match to TRBD2 (6 bases). With 4 bases removed from V and 2 bases from J, the gap between germline ends came to 15 bases. There are 15 residues in the CDR3. From germline, CDR1 is KGHSH and CDR2 LQKENI.